The entry below describes one T cell receptor (beta chain). Original processing notes: Filtering was not the same, since immunoSEQ gave junction-only sequences without quality scores. Clones were read by immunoSEQ multiplex PCR, and TCRdb kept only the in-frame ones, dropping some. From that table come the V and J calls and clone size; the DNA was used to work out D and trimming. The data hold 1,500,000 or so clones, with approximately 98.5% observed a single time. The sample originates from a study of shared clonotypes between healthy human individuals. This TCR was sampled from a man aged 25 to 45 in good health. Material for sequencing was naive CD4+ T cells sorted from blood. The subset is: CD45RA+ positively selected.

CDR3 DNA sequence: TGTGCCAGCAGTGAAGCGGGACTGAGCTACGAGCAGTACTTC. Its protein product is CASSEAGLSYEQYF. The chain joins TRBV6-1 to TRBJ2-7; D may be TRBD2 (6 bases). The CDR3 loop spans 14 amino acids. Germline loops: CDR1 MNHNS, CDR2 SASEGT. The V end lost 0 bases, the J end lost 3 bases, and 9 bases lay between the germline ends.